This T cell receptor beta chain was obtained from a study of cytomegalovirus exposure and HLA in healthy donors. Profiled with immunoSEQ multiplex PCR; TCRdb holds only in-frame clones, not every one. The table includes roughly 90,000 clones, about 85% detected once. This CDR3 spans 15 amino acids. Per germline, CDR1 MNHNY and CDR2 SVGAGI (reference sequence). The ends lost 6 bases at V and 6 bases at J; junction bases unmatched: 11. This clone was counted once. The V gene is TRBV6-6, the J gene TRBJ2-1; TRBD2 aligns across 7 bases. This TCR was sampled from a young man in good health and CMV-seropositive. Sequenced sample: PBMCs. For the CDR3, the DNA is TGTGCCAGCAGCCAACTAGCGATGAACCCCAATGAGCAGTTCTTC. This gives the protein CASSQLAMNPNEQFF.